This TCR beta chain emerged from a study of beta chain features in type 1 diabetes. Whole-study findings and limits: Type 1 diabetes patients had moderately but significantly shorter TCRB CDR3s in all four CD4+ subsets.

Expressed TCRB transcripts were sequenced because the entire RNA isolate underwent reverse transcription. TCRdb's table, derived via immunoSEQ multiplex PCR, lists solely in-frame clones and lacks some. The table has hundreds of thousands of clones, 10% to 15% seen once; the top ten hold less than 0.025%. This clone came up a few times. Antigen: not known. This CDR3 is 13 amino acids long. Germline V gives CDR1 SQVTM, CDR2 ANQGSEA. The V end lost 4 bases, the J end lost 0 bases, and 7 bases lay between the germline ends. The rearrangement uses TRBV29-1 and TRBJ2-1; possible D gene TRBD2, 5 bases. Sequencing input: naive CD4+ T cells from blood. The TCR was taken from a young man with type 1 diabetes. For the CDR3, the DNA is TGCAGCGTTGGGAGGAGCTCCTACAATGAGCAGTTCTTC. Amino acid sequence: CSVGRSSYNEQFF.